This T cell receptor beta chain was captured in a study of blood T cells in healthy people across ages. Findings and limits, study-wide: Since the PBMCs were unsorted, naive and antigen-experienced cells could not be conclusively compared.

J was trimmed by 4 bases and V by 0 bases; bases with no gene match: 7. Germline V gives CDR1 DFQATT, CDR2 SNEGSKA (reference sequence). CDR3 length equals 16 residues. On this clonotype itself: What it recognizes is unknown.

Every sample gave at least 5 micrograms of total RNA when it was extracted. It was with a sample-barcoded 5' primer and a J-beta primer mix that a second PCR of roughly 7 to 11 cycles was run. TCRdb processed the 5' RACE reads anew with MiXCR; each CDR3 protein has one entry. The sample records 540,000 or so distinct CDR3 sequences, more than 45% being singletons. The V and J genes are TRBV20-1 and TRBJ2-3; TRBD2 matches 10 bases. Material for sequencing was blood. This sequence was found in an elderly man in good health. The CDR3 DNA reads as TGCAGTGCTAGAGATATCCGAGCGGGAGGGGCAGATACGCAGTATTTT. It encodes CSARDIRAGGADTQYF.